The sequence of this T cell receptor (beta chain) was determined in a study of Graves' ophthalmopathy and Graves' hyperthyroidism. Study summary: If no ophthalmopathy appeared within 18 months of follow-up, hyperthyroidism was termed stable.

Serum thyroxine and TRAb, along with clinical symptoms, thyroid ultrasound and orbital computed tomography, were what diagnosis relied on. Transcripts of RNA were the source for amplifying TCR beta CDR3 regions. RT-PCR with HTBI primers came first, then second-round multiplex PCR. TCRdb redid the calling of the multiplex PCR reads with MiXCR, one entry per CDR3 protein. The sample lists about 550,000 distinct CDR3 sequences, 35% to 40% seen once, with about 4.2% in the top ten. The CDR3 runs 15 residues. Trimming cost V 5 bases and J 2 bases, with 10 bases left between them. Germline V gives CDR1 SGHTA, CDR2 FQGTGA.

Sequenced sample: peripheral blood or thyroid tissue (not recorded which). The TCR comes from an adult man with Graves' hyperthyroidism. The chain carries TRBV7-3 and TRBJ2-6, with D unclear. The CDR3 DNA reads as TGTGCCAGCAGCGCCACAGTGACTGGGGCCAACGTCCTGACTTTC. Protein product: CASSATVTGANVLTF.